One TCR beta chain is described in this entry. Its specificity is unknown. The same CDR3 is also encoded by other DNA sequences in this sample. This record comes from a study of CD8+ T cells in alopecia areata. On the study more broadly: Among treated patients, oral tofacitinib was administered at 5 to 10 mg twice daily.

Whole-study findings and limits: For lesional scalp, especially alopecia totalis/universalis, clonality was higher than in normal scalp. Tofacitinib delivered significant drops in scalp clonality and in expanded CD8+ clones among the top 100.

Isolated RNA was reverse transcribed into cDNA used as the sequencing template. Profiled with immunoSEQ multiplex PCR; TCRdb holds only in-frame clones, not every one. The sample has hundreds of thousands of clones, 55% to 70% seen once; the top ten hold about 1.7%. As to treatment: oral pan-JAK inhibitor, 5-10 mg twice daily. Peripheral blood samples and lesional scalp punch biopsies were obtained from alopecia areata patients. The receptor comes from a human donor with alopecia areata. This material consisted of CD4+ T cells sorted from blood, taken at week 24, from a patient treated with tofacitinib.

The DNA of the CDR3 is TGTGCCATCAGTGAGCGGGAGACCCAGTACTTC. Its translation is CAISERETQYF. This sequence joins TRBV10-3 and TRBJ2-5, with D unresolved. With 2 bases removed from V and 5 bases from J, the gap between germline ends came to 3 bases. The germline CDR1 and CDR2 sequences are ENHRY and SYGVKD. CDR3 size: 11 residues.